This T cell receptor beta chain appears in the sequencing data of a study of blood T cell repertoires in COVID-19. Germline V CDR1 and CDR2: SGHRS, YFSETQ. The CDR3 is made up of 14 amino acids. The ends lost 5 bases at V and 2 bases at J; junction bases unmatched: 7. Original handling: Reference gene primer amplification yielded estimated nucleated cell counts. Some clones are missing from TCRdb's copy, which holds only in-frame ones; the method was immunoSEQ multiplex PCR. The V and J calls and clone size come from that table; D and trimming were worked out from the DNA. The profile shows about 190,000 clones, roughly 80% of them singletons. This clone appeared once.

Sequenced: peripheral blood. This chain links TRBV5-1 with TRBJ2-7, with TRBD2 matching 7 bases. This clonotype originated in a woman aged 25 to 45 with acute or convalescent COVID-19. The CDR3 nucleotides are TGCGCCAGCAGTTTTTCCGCGGGGGCCTACGAGCAGTACTTC. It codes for CASSFSAGAYEQYF.